This TCR beta chain emerged from a study of vaccination and CD4 T cells after COVID-19 (dated by TCRdb to between 2022 and 2023). With respect to the entire study: Every convalescent patient had a positive nasal swab PCR test for SARS-CoV-2, with mild disease in roughly ten patients and severe disease in one. Post-COVID blood samples were collected from convalescent patients a median of roughly 100 days after diagnosis, with a range of roughly 35 to 180 days. For stimulating the cultures, overlapping spike peptide pools were used, derived from SARS-CoV-2 as well as from the common cold coronaviruses HCoV-NL63, HCoV-OC43 and HCoV-229E. Post-vaccine blood samples were taken a median of around 77 days after the second vaccine dose, with a range of roughly 13 to 250 days. Participants received two doses of either the Pfizer-BioNTech BNT162b2 vaccine (n=8) or the Moderna mRNA-1273 vaccine (n=2). Control cultures used a CEFX viral epitope pool as positive control, an HIV-1 Nef peptide pool as negative control, or no peptide. In more than eight COVID-19 convalescent patients and a handful of infection-naive healthy vaccine recipients, researchers compared the spike-specific CD4+ TCR repertoire from before mRNA vaccination with the repertoire from after. The convalescent cohort included six males and four females, with two Hispanic individuals, seven Caucasians, two Asians and one multiracial person.

Summary of the overall study and its limitations: In convalescent patients, a median about 84% of post-vaccine SARS-CoV-2-reactive clones were detected only after vaccination, and vaccine-specific priming was suggested by this finding. The number of convalescent patients in the study was relatively small, and the study did not examine early timepoints following natural infection. Of the vaccine-specific clones in convalescent patients, 304 of 307, or nearly all, reacted only to SARS-CoV-2 spike and did not cross-react with common cold coronaviruses. The median count of SARS-CoV-2-reactive clonotypes went up from 20 to 25 after infection to more than 30 after vaccination, although the change was not significant.

V loses 3 bases of germline sequence and J loses 7 bases, and the interval between the two ends is 15 bases. The CDR3 numbers 14 residues from cysteine through phenylalanine. CDR3 DNA only is kept here, 42 bases in frame from base 1. The germline V gene (reference sequence) yields LNHDA for CDR1 and SQIVND for CDR2. Libraries were built with PCR. DNA from cultured CD4+ T cells underwent TCR sequencing with the Oncomine TCR Beta short-read assay at the Johns Hopkins FTIC core. Genomic DNA was extracted from the cultured CD4+ T cells with the QIAamp micro DNA kit. Oncomine TCR Beta libraries from cultured CD4+ T cells were pooled with unique dual indexes and sequenced on an Illumina iSeq 100. The authors' analysis ran thus. Non-productive sequences were removed, and CDR3s not starting with C, not ending with F or W, or shorter than 7 amino acids were discarded. Antigen-specific clonotypes were identified using the MANAFEST web application through comparison of peptide-stimulated wells with reference and other culture wells. Positive clones required FDR below 0.05, an odds ratio above 5, and productive frequency above 0.1% in at least two of three replicate wells. Clonotypes that were significantly expanded in both SARS-CoV-2 spike wells and at least one common cold coronavirus spike condition were defined as cross-reactive. Similarity between CDR3 sequences was evaluated in R version 3.6.1 using Levenshtein distances (stringdist) and unrooted phylogenetic trees (ape). TCRdb trimmed the raw reads at Q25, called clones with MiXCR and kept productive beta chains. Rows with one shared CDR3 protein collapse into an entry with the most common genes and DNA. These V and J calls originate from TCRdb's pipeline instead of the authors' own analysis. The sample includes thousands of distinct CDR3 sequences, with around 21% observed a single time. The biggest ten clones account for around 49% of the sample.

Comment on this clonotype: What antigen it recognizes has not been identified. No base quality information exists; no much larger clone differs at one position.

In the paper's terms, the treatment or condition label means: 10-day PBMC culture with coronavirus spike peptide pools or control peptides (ViraFEST assay). The study used the ViraFEST assay, which expanded antigen-specific T cells with peptide pools and then identified expanded clonotypes by TCR sequencing. The convalescent patients' positive SARS-CoV-2 PCR tests were from March to December 2020, which was before the Alpha, Beta and Delta variants emerged in the United States. Roughly 2 million PBMCs per well were cultured in IMDM with roughly 4.8% human AB serum and 8 to 10 IU/ml IL-2, plus 10 ug/ml peptide pools. Half of the culture medium was replaced with fresh IL-2-containing medium on days 3 and 7. After approximately eleven days of culture, CD4+ T cells were isolated by negative selection with the EasySep CD4+ T cell isolation kit. PBMCs were separated from whole blood using Ficoll-Paque Plus gradient centrifugation and then either used fresh or cryopreserved at -140C. Each culture condition was generally run in triplicate wells.

The TCR sequence derives from a human donor who had recovered from COVID-19. The sample here was CD4+ T cells from blood, cultured in vitro, taken after SARS-CoV-2 vaccination. Recombination linked TRBV19 to TRBJ1-2, with a weak D call of TRBD1 (5 bases match). The CDR3: CASSIGQGSIGYTF. The nucleotides are TGTGCCAGTAGTATCGGCCAGGGATCTATTGGCTACACCTTC.